The entry below gives a single T cell receptor beta chain sequence along with its context. Antigen unknown. Library preparation (for TCRbeta) was performed with unique molecular identifiers. One entry per CDR3 protein, called by TCRdb with MiXCR from the PCR reads. The sample holds about 580,000 distinct CDR3 sequences; roughly 24% are singletons and the top ten take over 12%. The sample belongs to a study of T-cell reconstitution after alpha-beta-depleted transplantation in children. Germline V gene sequence: CDR1 SQVTM, CDR2 ANQGSEA. V was pared by 2 bases and J by 1 base, with 7 bases of the junction left unmatched. The CDR3 consists of 15 residues. Study-wide results and limits: It was surviving recipient T cells and thymic progenitors that gave some patients high TCRbeta diversity at day 60. The main origin of T-cell counts and diversity one year after transplant was newly produced T cells. Expanded graft clones numbering several hundred reportedly gave rise to alpha-beta T cells about two months after transplant.

This TCR came from a boy in the first two years of life who had a stem cell transplant for acute myeloid leukemia, so the T cells may come from the graft donor. The sample was PBMCs, mostly from graft donor cells, taken 360 days after TCRalphabeta/CD19-depleted stem cell transplant. The chain has TRBV29-1 and TRBJ2-7, with 8 bases lining up with TRBD2. The CDR3 nucleotides read TGCAGCGTTGAATCCCAGCGGGGGCCGTCCTACGAGCAGTACTTC. Translation gives CSVESQRGPSYEQYF.